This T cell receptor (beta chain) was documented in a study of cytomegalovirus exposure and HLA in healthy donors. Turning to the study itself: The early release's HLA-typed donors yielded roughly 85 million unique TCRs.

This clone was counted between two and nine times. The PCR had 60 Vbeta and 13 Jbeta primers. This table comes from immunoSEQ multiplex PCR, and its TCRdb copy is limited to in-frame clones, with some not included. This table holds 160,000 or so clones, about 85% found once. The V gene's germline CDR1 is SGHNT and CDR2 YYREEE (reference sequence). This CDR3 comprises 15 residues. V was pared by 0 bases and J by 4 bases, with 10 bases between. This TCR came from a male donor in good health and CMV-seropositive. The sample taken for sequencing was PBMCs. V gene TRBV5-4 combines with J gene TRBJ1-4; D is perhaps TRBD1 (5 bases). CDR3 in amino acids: CASSLGGVNNEKLFF. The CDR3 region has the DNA TGTGCCAGCAGCTTGGGGGGGGTGAATAATGAAAAACTGTTTTTT. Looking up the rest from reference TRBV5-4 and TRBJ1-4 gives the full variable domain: ETGVTQSPTHLIKTRGQQVTLRCSSQSGHNTVSWYQQALGQGPQFIFQYYREEENGRGNFPPRFSGLQFPNYSSELNVNALELDDSALYLCASSLGGVNNEKLFFGSGTQLSVL.